The 20 T cell receptor beta chains given below trace back to one sample, sequenced in a study of control samples from healthy donors and cancer patients. Libraries were prepared by immunoSEQ multiplex PCR; TCRdb keeps only in-frame clonotypes and omits some of them. The sample has around 64,000 clones, roughly nine tenths seen once; the top ten hold roughly 6%. Specimen: PBMCs. The receptors come from a man in his 60s with colorectal cancer.

The V call is TRBV4-2, the J call TRBJ2-7, with D unclear. Per germline, CDR1 LGHNA and CDR2 YNFKEQ. The length of the CDR3 is 14 residues. V was cut by 1 base and J by 0 bases, with 7 bases left in between. The CDR3 loop is CASSQAYSSYEQYF. For the CDR3, the DNA is TGTGCCAGCAGCCAAGCGTACAGCTCCTACGAGCAGTACTTC.

Here the CDR3 reads CASSPGQGRETQYF. Written as DNA, the CDR3 is TGTGCCAGCAGTCCGGGACAGGGGCGAGAGACCCAGTACTTC. V is TRBV6-6 and J is TRBJ2-5, with 10 nucleotides matching TRBD1. This CDR3 contains 14 residues. J lost 4 bases, V lost 5 bases, and 4 bases had no gene match. Germline assignment: CDR1 MNHNY and CDR2 SVGAGI (reference sequence).

The chain couples TRBV7-2 to TRBJ2-3, with a weak D call TRBD2 (7 bases). V was shortened by 5 bases and J by 1 base, with 13 bases between the two germline ends. The CDR3 runs 15 residues. Germline assignment: CDR1 SGHTA and CDR2 FQGNSA. CDR3 residues: CASSPGGAGTDTQYF. DNA of the CDR3: TGTGCCAGCAGCCCTGGGGGGGCGGGCACAGATACGCAGTATTTT.

The rearrangement links TRBV29-1 to TRBJ1-2; tentatively, D is TRBD1 (5 bases). The CDR3 totals 14 residues. Between the trimmed V and J ends, which lost 0 bases and 7 bases, there was a span of 15 bases. Germline assignment: CDR1 SQVTM and CDR2 ANQGSEA. The CDR3 reads CSVEDGGGGSGYTF. CDR3 bases: TGCAGCGTTGAAGATGGGGGAGGAGGGAGTGGCTACACCTTC.

The CDR3 region has the DNA TGTGCCAGCAGCTTATTGATCCGGGACAGGGCACTCACCTTC. This codes for CASSLLIRDRALTF. This rearrangement joins TRBV7-2 to TRBJ1-2; 9 bases agree with TRBD1. CDR1 is SGHTA and CDR2 is FQGNSA in the germline V gene. CDR3 length: 14 amino acids. The V gene end was trimmed by 2 bases and the J gene end by 13 bases; junction bases not matched to a gene: 11.

The chain employs TRBV6-5 and TRBJ1-1; 7 bases are shared with TRBD1. V trimming: 6 bases; J trimming: 5 bases; junction bases outside the gene matches: 9. Germline V CDR1 and CDR2: MNHEY, SVGAGI. This CDR3 has 14 residues. The CDR3 sequence is CASRLDRRWTEAFF. The CDR3 DNA reads TGTGCCAGCAGGCTGGACAGGCGGTGGACTGAAGCTTTCTTT.

V and J are TRBV19 and TRBJ1-4; D call uncertain. Deletions cut 3 bases from V and 5 bases from J, with 13 bases between. Germline V gives CDR1 LNHDA, CDR2 SQIVND (reference sequence). The CDR3 covers 15 residues. The CDR3 nucleotides are TGTGCCAGTAGTATTACGTCTGAAGTGAATGAAAAACTGTTTTTT. Translation: CASSITSEVNEKLFF.

The rearrangement links TRBV10-3 to TRBJ1-5; TRBD1 aligns across 7 bases. The CDR3 covers 15 residues. Trimming took 1 base from V and 2 from J; bases not matched to a gene: 2. In germline, CDR1 is ENHRY, CDR2 SYGVKD. The CDR3 loop reads CAISEWDSGNQPQHF. The CDR3 DNA is TGTGCCATCAGTGAGTGGGACAGTGGCAATCAGCCCCAGCATTTT.

The chain employs TRBV15 and TRBJ1-5; D call uncertain. V was shortened by 0 bases and J by 0 bases, with 12 bases between the two germline ends. Germline V lookup: CDR1 LNHNV, CDR2 YYDKDF (reference sequence). This CDR3 is built from 17 residues. CDR3 coding DNA: TGTGCCACCAGCAGAGATTTTCAGGCAAATAGCAATCAGCCCCAGCATTTT. This encodes CATSRDFQANSNQPQHF.

This chain uses TRBV10-2 with TRBJ2-3; 9 bases match TRBD2. With 0 bases clipped from V and 3 bases from J, the junction kept 10 bases outside the gene matches. Germline V gene sequence: CDR1 WSHSY, CDR2 SAAADI. This CDR3 comprises 18 residues. The CDR3 sequence: CASSESRMAGGPTDTQYF. CDR3 bases: TGCGCCAGCAGTGAGTCCCGTATGGCGGGGGGGCCAACAGATACGCAGTATTTT.

The chain links TRBV21-1 to TRBJ1-2. TRBV21-1 is shown as a pseudogene. This CDR3 comprises 13 residues. The CDR3 spells CASSKWRNYGYTF. CDR3 DNA sequence: TGTGCCAGCAGCAAATGGCGGAACTATGGCTACACCTTC.

This clone was observed a few times. This chain connects TRBV4-2 to TRBJ1-5; 8 bases are shared with TRBD1. CDR3 length equals 14 residues. J was trimmed by 5 bases and V by 5 bases; bases with no gene match: 5. CDR1 is LGHNA, CDR2 YNFKEQ, per germline. Here the CDR3 reads CASSSDRGHQPQHF. The CDR3 DNA sequence: TGTGCCAGCAGCTCTGACAGGGGTCATCAGCCCCAGCATTTT.

This clone was detected once. The chain carries TRBV4-2 and TRBJ2-3, with D possibly matching TRBD2 (6 bases). With 4 bases removed from V and 2 bases from J, the gap between germline ends came to 16 bases. This CDR3 is built from 16 residues. Germline-derived CDR1 and CDR2 are LGHNA and YNFKEQ. For the CDR3, the DNA is TGTGCCAGCAGCCCCTCCCCCGGGACTGCCACAGATACGCAGTATTTT. Its translation: CASSPSPGTATDTQYF.

The rearrangement uses TRBV5-4 and TRBJ2-1; 9 nucleotides agree with TRBD1. Germline CDR1 and CDR2: SGHNT and YYREEE (reference sequence). CDR3 length: 16 residues. Trimming at V came to 4 bases and at J to 10 bases, leaving 15 bases not matched to a gene. As DNA, the CDR3 is TGTGCCAGCAGCCCCAACCCCGGGACAGGGAGTGAGGAGCAGTTCTTC. Translated: CASSPNPGTGSEEQFF.

CDR3 protein: CASSPFRGLNQPQHF. In nucleotides, the CDR3 is TGTGCCAGCAGTCCTTTCAGGGGGCTAAATCAGCCCCAGCATTTT. V is TRBV6-5 and J is TRBJ1-5, with 8 bases that match TRBD1. Germline loops: CDR1 MNHEY, CDR2 SVGAGI. Trimming at V came to 5 bases and at J to 4 bases, leaving 7 bases not matched to a gene. This CDR3 comprises 15 residues.

CDR3 nucleotides: TGTGCCAGCAGACCTAGACAGGCCCTGTCCGGGGAGCTGTTTTTT. Its translation is CASRPRQALSGELFF. This chain uses TRBV6-5 with TRBJ2-2; a weak D match, TRBD1 (6 bases). The V end was cut by 6 bases, the J end by 6 bases, with 17 bases between. CDR3 length equals 15 residues. From germline, CDR1 is MNHEY and CDR2 SVGAGI.

The rearrangement joins TRBV5-8 to TRBJ1-2; maybe TRBD1 (6 bases). V lost 6 bases and J 2 bases, leaving 14 bases between the germline ends. Germline CDR1 and CDR2: SGHTS and YDEGEE. The CDR3 extends over 14 amino acids. The CDR3 protein is CASTAWGANYGYTF. CDR3 coding DNA: TGTGCCAGCACTGCTTGGGGGGCGAACTATGGCTACACCTTC.

The V call is TRBV5-1, the J call TRBJ2-1; D may be TRBD1 (7 bases). Trimming removed 4 bases from V and 2 bases from J, with 19 bases in between. The CDR3 spans 17 residues. The V gene's germline CDR1 is SGHRS and CDR2 YFSETQ. The CDR3 region is CASSPGAGTAAYNEQFF. CDR3 nucleotides: TGCGCCAGCAGCCCGGGAGCCGGGACAGCCGCCTACAATGAGCAGTTCTTC.

The CDR3 DNA follows: TGTGCCTGGGGCCGGGGGCTAGCGGCAAAAGAGACCCAGTACTTC. Translated, it gives CAWGRGLAAKETQYF. The V gene is TRBV30, the J gene TRBJ2-5; weak D call: TRBD2 (7 bases). Germline CDR1 and CDR2: GTSNPN and SVGIG (reference sequence). V was pared by 5 bases and J by 3 bases, with 19 bases between. The CDR3 length is 15 residues.

V usage is TRBV15 and J usage is TRBJ1-6; D unclear. This CDR3 is 14 amino acids long. CDR1 is LNHNV and CDR2 is YYDKDF in the germline V gene (reference sequence). The V end was cut by 1 base, the J end by 4 bases, with 5 bases between. CDR3 bases: TGTGCCACCAGCAGAGGACGGTATAATTCACCCCTCCACTTT. This sequence encodes CATSRGRYNSPLHF.